This TCR beta chain appears in the sequencing data of a study of T cell responses to AZD1222 COVID-19 vaccine. Sequenced by immunoSEQ multiplex PCR; TCRdb stores in-frame clones only, minus some. The table lists 150,000 or so clones, 75% to 95% of them singletons. Whole-study results and caveats: The CD4 TCRs associated with vaccination extended across spike and predominated at 160-218 and 743-854.

CDR3 length equals 13 residues. Between the trimmed V and J ends, which lost 8 bases and 3 bases, there was a span of 10 bases. Germline V gene data show CDR1 as MGHDK and CDR2 as SYGVNS. As concerns this clone: Antigen unknown.

This chain uses TRBV25-1 with TRBJ1-4, with a tentative D call TRBD1 (5 bases). Sample: peripheral blood, taken on day 0 of AZD1222 vaccination. This receptor was taken from an adult in good health. The CDR3 region is CASRDGPNEKLFF. The CDR3 nucleotides read TGTGCCAGCCGGGACGGGCCTAATGAAAAACTGTTTTTT.